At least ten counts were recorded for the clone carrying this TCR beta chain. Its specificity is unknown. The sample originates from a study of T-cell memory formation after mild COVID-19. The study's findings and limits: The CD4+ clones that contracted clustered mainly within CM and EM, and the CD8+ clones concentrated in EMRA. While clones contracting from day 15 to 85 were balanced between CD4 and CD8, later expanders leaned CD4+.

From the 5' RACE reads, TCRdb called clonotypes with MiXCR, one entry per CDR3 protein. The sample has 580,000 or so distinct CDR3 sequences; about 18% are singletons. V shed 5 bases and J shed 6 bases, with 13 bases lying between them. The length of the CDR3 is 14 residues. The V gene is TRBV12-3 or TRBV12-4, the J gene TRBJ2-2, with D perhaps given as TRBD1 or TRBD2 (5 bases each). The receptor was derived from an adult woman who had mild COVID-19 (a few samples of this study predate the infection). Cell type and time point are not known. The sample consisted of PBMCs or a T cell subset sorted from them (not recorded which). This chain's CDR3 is CASSRSGASGELFF. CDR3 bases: TGTGCCAGCAGTCGATCCGGGGCGTCCGGGGAGCTGTTTTTT.